This TCR beta chain was observed in a study of OX40 agonist ivuxolimab in advanced cancers. Overall study: The study reported partial responses in three patients: one hepatocellular carcinoma, two cutaneous melanoma.

Sequencing was performed with immunoSEQ multiplex PCR; in TCRdb, only in-frame clones are kept and a portion is missing. This sample has approximately 61,000 clones; about 89% occur once, and the top ten carry around 2%. Germline CDR1 and CDR2: SNHLY and FYNNEI. The CDR3 consists of 11 residues. Trimming stripped 7 bases from V and 6 bases from J, with 10 bases between. Of note for this clone: Antigen: not known.

No patient had autoimmune disease or received systemic immunosuppression. Study observations and caveats: Partial responders receiving 0.1-3.0 mg/kg showed among the lowest clonal expansion.

This chain connects TRBV2 to TRBJ2-7; tentative D call: TRBD2 (6 bases). The source of this sequence is an adult with an advanced solid tumor such as melanoma, head and neck, liver or kidney cancer. The source was CD4+ or CD8+ T cells sorted from blood, collected in a trial of the OX40 agonist ivuxolimab. The CDR3 is CASKVGSEQYF. CDR3 DNA sequence: TGTGCCAGCAAAGTCGGGAGCGAGCAGTACTTC.